The clone carrying this T cell receptor (beta chain) was detected only once. Germline V gene data show CDR1 as SGDLS and CDR2 as YYNGEE. This CDR3 contains 17 residues. Between the trimmed V and J ends, which lost 1 base and 5 bases, there was a span of 19 bases. This specimen belongs to a study of blood T cell repertoires in COVID-19. About the research overall: Samples taken during acute and convalescent COVID-19 were collected in the United States, Italy and Spain.

The authors' processing: Estimation of nucleated cell counts relied on the amplification of reference gene primers. Sequencing used immunoSEQ multiplex PCR; TCRdb keeps in-frame clones, though not all of them. The V and J calls and clone size are taken from that table; D and trimming were inferred from the DNA. The sample includes under 500,000 clones, roughly 91% seen only once; the top ten take approximately 4.5%. This sequence was found in a woman aged 25 to 39 with acute or convalescent COVID-19. Sequenced sample: peripheral blood. The rearrangement links TRBV9 to TRBJ1-3; possible D gene TRBD1, 6 bases. The CDR3 DNA is TGTGCCAGCAGCGTATCCCCAGATAGGGGGACTAGAAACACCATATATTTT. Encoded protein: CASSVSPDRGTRNTIYF.